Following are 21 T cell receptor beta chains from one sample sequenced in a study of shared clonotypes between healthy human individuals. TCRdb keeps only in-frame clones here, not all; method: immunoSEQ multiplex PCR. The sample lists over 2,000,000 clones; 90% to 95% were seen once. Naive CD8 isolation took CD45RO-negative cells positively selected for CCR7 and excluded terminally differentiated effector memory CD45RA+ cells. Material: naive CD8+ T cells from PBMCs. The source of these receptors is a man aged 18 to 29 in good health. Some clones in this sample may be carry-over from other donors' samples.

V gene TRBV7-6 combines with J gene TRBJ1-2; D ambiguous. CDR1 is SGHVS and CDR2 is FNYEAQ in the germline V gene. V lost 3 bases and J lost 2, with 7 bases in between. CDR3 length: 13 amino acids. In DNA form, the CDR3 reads TGTGCCAGCAGCTTTGACGGGAACTATGGCTACACCTTC. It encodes CASSFDGNYGYTF.

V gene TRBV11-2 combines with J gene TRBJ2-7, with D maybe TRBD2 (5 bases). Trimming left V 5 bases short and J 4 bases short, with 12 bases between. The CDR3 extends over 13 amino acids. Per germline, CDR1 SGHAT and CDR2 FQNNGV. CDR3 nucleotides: TGTGCCAGCAGCGAGGGCCCGGTTTACGAGCAGTACTTC. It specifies CASSEGPVYEQYF.

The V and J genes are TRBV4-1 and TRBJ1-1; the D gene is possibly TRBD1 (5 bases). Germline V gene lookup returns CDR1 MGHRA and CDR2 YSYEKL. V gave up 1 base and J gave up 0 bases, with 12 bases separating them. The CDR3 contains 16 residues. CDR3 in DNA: TGCGCCAGCAGCCAAGGGTTCGGGACGGTGAACACTGAAGCTTTCTTT. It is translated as CASSQGFGTVNTEAFF.

The CDR3, as DNA: TGTGCCTGGAGCGGGCCCCCCTACGAGCAGTACTTC. This encodes CAWSGPPYEQYF. This chain joins TRBV30 and TRBJ2-7; D not certain. The CDR3 extends over 12 amino acids. V was shortened by 3 bases and J by 2 bases, with 8 bases between the two germline ends. Germline assignment: CDR1 GTSNPN and CDR2 SVGIG (reference sequence).

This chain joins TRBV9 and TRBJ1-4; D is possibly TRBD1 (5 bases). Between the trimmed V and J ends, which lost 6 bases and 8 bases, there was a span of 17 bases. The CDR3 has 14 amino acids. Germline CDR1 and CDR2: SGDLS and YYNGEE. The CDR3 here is CASTQGALGEKLFF. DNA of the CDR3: TGTGCCAGCACCCAAGGGGCTTTGGGCGAAAAACTGTTTTTT.

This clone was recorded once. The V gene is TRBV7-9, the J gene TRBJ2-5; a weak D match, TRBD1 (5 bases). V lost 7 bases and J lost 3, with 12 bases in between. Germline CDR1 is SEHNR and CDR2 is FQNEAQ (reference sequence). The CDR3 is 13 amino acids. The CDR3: CASTKGRKETQYF. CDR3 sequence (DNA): TGTGCCAGCACCAAGGGGCGGAAAGAGACCCAGTACTTC.

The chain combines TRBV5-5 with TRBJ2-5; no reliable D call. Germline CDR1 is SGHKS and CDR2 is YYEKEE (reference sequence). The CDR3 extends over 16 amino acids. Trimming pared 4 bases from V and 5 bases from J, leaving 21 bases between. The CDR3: CASSGRSPLGWETQYF. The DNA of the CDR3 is TGTGCCAGCAGCGGCCGATCCCCGCTTGGGTGGGAGACCCAGTACTTC.

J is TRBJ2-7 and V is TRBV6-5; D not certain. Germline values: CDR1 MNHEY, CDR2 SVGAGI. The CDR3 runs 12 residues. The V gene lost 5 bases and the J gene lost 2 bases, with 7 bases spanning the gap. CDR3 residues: CASSPNPYEQYF. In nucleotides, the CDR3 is TGTGCCAGCAGTCCCAACCCCTACGAGCAGTACTTC.

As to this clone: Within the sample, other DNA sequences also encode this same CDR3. The CDR3 here is CASSIAVSSYEQYF. CDR3 in DNA: TGTGCCAGTAGTATCGCAGTTAGCTCCTACGAGCAGTACTTC. The chain links TRBV19 to TRBJ2-7; D call uncertain. Germline V gene sequence: CDR1 LNHDA, CDR2 SQIVND (reference sequence). The CDR3 is 14 residues long. V was trimmed by 3 bases and J by 0 bases, leaving 9 bases between them.

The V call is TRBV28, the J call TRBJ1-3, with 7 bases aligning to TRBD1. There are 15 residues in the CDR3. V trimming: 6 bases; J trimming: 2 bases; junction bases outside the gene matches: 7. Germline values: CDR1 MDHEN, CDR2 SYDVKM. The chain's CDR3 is CASSLQGVPGNTIYF. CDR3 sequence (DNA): TGTGCCAGCAGCCTCCAGGGGGTCCCTGGAAACACCATATATTTT.

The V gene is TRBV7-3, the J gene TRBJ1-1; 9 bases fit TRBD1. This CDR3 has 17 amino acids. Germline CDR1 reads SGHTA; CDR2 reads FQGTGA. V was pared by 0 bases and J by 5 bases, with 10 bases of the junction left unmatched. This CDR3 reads CASSLTGTGIVGTEAFF. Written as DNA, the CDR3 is TGTGCCAGCAGCTTAACCGGGACAGGGATCGTTGGTACTGAAGCTTTCTTT.

CDR3 nucleotides: TGTGCCAGCAGCCCGCCGGGACTTCCCATTGACAATGAGCAGTTCTTC. Its protein is CASSPPGLPIDNEQFF. The genes are TRBV7-2 and TRBJ2-1, with D possibly being TRBD2 (6 bases). From germline, CDR1 is SGHTA and CDR2 FQGNSA. V was trimmed by 5 bases and J by 5 bases, leaving 19 bases between them. The CDR3 loop spans 16 amino acids. The variable domain in full, with the rest retrieved from reference TRBV7-2 and TRBJ2-1, is GAGVSQSPSNKVTEKGKDVELRCDPISGHTALYWYRQSLGQGLEFLIYFQGNSAPDKSGLPSDRFSAERTGGSVSTLTIQRTQQEDSAVYLCASSPPGLPIDNEQFFGPGTRLTVL.

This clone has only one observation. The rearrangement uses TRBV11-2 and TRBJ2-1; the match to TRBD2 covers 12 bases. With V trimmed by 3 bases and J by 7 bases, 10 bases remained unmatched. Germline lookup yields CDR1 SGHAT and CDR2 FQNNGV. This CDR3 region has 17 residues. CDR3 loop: CASSFSSGRAKGNEQFF. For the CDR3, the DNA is TGTGCCAGCAGCTTCTCTAGCGGGAGGGCCAAGGGGAATGAGCAGTTCTTC. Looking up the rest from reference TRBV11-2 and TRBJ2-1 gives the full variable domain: EAGVAQSPRYKIIEKRQSVAFWCNPISGHATLYWYQQILGQGPKLLIQFQNNGVVDDSQLPKDRFSAERLKGVDSTLKIQPAKLEDSAVYLCASSFSSGRAKGNEQFFGPGTRLTVL.

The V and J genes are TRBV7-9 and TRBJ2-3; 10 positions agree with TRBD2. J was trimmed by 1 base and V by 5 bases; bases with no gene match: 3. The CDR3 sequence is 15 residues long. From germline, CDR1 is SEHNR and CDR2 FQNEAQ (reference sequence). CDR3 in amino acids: CASSPGTSGTDTQYF. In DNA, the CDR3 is TGTGCCAGCAGCCCTGGGACTAGCGGCACAGATACGCAGTATTTT.

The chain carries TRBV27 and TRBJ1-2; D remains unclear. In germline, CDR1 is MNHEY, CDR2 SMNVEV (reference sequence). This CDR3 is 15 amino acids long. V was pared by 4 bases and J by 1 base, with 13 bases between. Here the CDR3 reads CASSSLDGLNYGYTF. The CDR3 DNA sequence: TGTGCCAGCAGTTCCCTCGACGGTCTTAACTATGGCTACACCTTC.

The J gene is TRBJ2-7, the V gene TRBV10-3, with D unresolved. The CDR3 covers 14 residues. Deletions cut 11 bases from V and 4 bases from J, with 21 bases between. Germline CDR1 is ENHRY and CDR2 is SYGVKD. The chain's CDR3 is CAARPGVVSYEQYF. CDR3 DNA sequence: TGTGCCGCCAGGCCCGGCGTCGTCTCTTACGAGCAGTACTTC.

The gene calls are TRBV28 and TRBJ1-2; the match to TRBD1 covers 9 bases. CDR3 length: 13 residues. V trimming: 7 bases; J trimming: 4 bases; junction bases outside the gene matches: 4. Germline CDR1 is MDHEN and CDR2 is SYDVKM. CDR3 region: CASTWTGAYGYTF. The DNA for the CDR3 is TGTGCCAGCACCTGGACAGGGGCCTATGGCTACACCTTC.

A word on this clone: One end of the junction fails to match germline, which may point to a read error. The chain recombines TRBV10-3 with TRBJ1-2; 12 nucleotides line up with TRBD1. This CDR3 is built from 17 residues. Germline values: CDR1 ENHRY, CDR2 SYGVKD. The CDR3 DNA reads TGTGCCATCAGCGCCGGGACAGGGGGCCCGCTAACCTATGACTACACCTTC. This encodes CAISAGTGGPLTYDYTF.

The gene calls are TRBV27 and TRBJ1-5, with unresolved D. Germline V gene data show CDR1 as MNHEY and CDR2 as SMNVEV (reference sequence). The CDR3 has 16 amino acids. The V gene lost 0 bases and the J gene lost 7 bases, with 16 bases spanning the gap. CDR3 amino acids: CASSLSAGQILQPQHF. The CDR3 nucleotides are TGTGCCAGCAGTTTATCCGCCGGGCAGATACTACAGCCCCAGCATTTT.

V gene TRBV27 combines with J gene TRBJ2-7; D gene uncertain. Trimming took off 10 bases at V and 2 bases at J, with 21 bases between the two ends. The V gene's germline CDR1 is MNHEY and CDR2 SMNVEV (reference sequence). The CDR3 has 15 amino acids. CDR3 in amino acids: CATRPGAAPTYEQYF. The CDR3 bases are TGTGCCACCAGACCCGGCGCTGCACCCACCTACGAGCAGTACTTC.

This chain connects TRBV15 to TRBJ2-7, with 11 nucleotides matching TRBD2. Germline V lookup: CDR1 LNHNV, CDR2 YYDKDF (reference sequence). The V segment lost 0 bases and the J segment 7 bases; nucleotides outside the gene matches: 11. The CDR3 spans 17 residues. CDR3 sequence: CATSRDWLAGGTSEQYF. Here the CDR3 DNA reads TGTGCCACCAGCAGAGATTGGCTAGCGGGAGGTACGTCTGAGCAGTACTTC.